This T cell receptor beta chain derives from a study of blood T cell repertoires in COVID-19. About the study: The samples span acute and convalescent COVID-19 from the United States, Italy and Spain.

Living in roughly 23 US areas, the participants were between 18 and 89 years of age. Which cohort a participant joined came from the clinical history participants gave. Recovery among Cohort 3 donors was established by two negative PCRs, clearance, or symptom resolution. Profiling relied on immunoSEQ multiplex PCR, and the TCRdb table lists in-frame clones only, not all of them. The profile shows about 320,000 clones, 87% of them singletons. This CDR3 region has 16 residues. Germline V CDR1 and CDR2: LGHDT, YNNKEL (reference sequence). The germline V and J ends were trimmed by 2 bases and 7 bases, with 15 bases remaining between them.

The sequence derives from a young woman who had recovered from COVID-19. Sequencing was carried out using PBMCs or T cells enriched from blood (not recorded which). The chain has TRBV3-1 (or the pseudogene TRBV3-2) and TRBJ1-6; D is unclear. CDR3 protein: CASSQYRGVDNSPLHF. The CDR3, as DNA: TGTGCCAGCAGCCAATATCGCGGGGTCGACAATTCACCCCTCCACTTT.